A single sample is the source of the 20 T cell receptor beta chains below, sequenced in a study of identical twins. TCRdb reprocessed the 5' RACE reads with MiXCR, giving one entry per CDR3 protein. The sample shows 350,000 to 400,000 distinct CDR3 sequences, roughly 9% of them seen only once. Sequenced: naive T cells sorted from blood. These receptors came from a woman aged 50 to 60 in good health.

The rearrangement joins TRBV30 to TRBJ2-2; weak D call: TRBD1 (5 bases). V gave up 1 base and J gave up 6 bases, with 24 bases separating them. CDR1 is GTSNPN, CDR2 SVGIG, per germline (reference sequence). This CDR3 is 18 amino acids long. CDR3 coding DNA: TGTGCCTGGAGTGAAGTGACAGCGAGATATCTGGTCGCCGGGGAGCTGTTTTTT. Its translation is CAWSEVTARYLVAGELFF.

In its sample, this clonotype was seen many times. This chain connects TRBV12-3 or TRBV12-4 to TRBJ2-3, with D possibly being TRBD2 (6 bases). Deletions cut 7 bases from V and 6 bases from J, with 20 bases between. This CDR3 region has 15 residues. The CDR3 protein is CASTPTVAGRDTQYF. The CDR3 DNA is TGTGCCAGCACCCCGACAGTCGCGGGGCGGGATACGCAGTATTTT.

This chain uses TRBV25-1 with TRBJ2-7, with 8 positions matching TRBD2. Germline V CDR1 and CDR2: MGHDK, SYGVNS. The CDR3 runs to 14 residues. V gave up 6 bases and J gave up 3 bases; unmatched junction bases: 7. The CDR3 spells CASRAPGLGYEQYF. CDR3 DNA sequence: TGTGCCAGCAGAGCACCGGGACTAGGCTACGAGCAGTACTTC.

This clonotype was seen ten or more times. The V gene is TRBV11-2, the J gene TRBJ1-5; D unresolved. The length of the CDR3 is 15 residues. Germline CDR1 SGHAT, CDR2 FQNNGV. With 2 bases removed from V and 1 base from J, the gap between germline ends came to 9 bases. This chain's CDR3 is CASSLTVESNQPQHF. The CDR3 DNA reads as TGTGCCAGCAGCTTAACAGTTGAAAGCAATCAGCCCCAGCATTTT.

A few counts support this clonotype. The chain is built from TRBV5-1 and TRBJ1-1; a weak D match, TRBD1 (6 bases). Germline-derived CDR1 and CDR2 are SGHRS and YFSETQ. V was shortened by 3 bases and J by 4 bases, with 13 bases between the two germline ends. The CDR3 extends over 14 amino acids. CDR3 nucleotide sequence: TGCGCCAGCAGCTCCGAAGGGGGGCTCACTGAAGCTTTCTTT. Protein: CASSSEGGLTEAFF.

The chain carries TRBV7-3 and TRBJ2-3; D not certain. The CDR3 spans 14 residues. CDR1 is SGHTA and CDR2 is FQGTGA in the germline V gene. Trimming shortened V by 6 bases and J by 2 bases, and 12 bases separated the two germline ends. The CDR3 sequence: CASSVSEYTDTQYF. In DNA, the CDR3 is TGTGCCAGCAGTGTATCCGAATACACAGATACGCAGTATTTT.

This clonotype occurred many times. The chain is built from TRBV20-1 and TRBJ1-2; D is possibly TRBD1 (6 bases). The germline V gene encodes CDR1 DFQATT and CDR2 SNEGSKA (reference sequence). The germline V and J ends were trimmed by 1 base and 2 bases, with 8 bases remaining between them. The CDR3 sequence is 13 residues long. The CDR3 is CSARAGQNYGYTF. DNA for the CDR3: TGCAGTGCTAGAGCCGGACAGAACTATGGCTACACCTTC.

The sample holds many counts of this clonotype. The CDR3 bases are TGTGCCAGCAGCCTCAACGGTCTGGGCACAGATACGCAGTATTTT. Translated: CASSLNGLGTDTQYF. The chain employs TRBV7-3 and TRBJ2-3; D remains unclear. Trimming took off 5 bases at V and 1 base at J, with 13 bases between the two ends. Germline-derived CDR1 and CDR2 are SGHTA and FQGTGA. The CDR3 length is 15 residues.

In its sample, this clonotype was seen a few times. The chain uses TRBV11-2 and TRBJ2-1; D remains unclear. This CDR3 has 13 amino acids. The germline V and J ends were trimmed by 0 bases and 7 bases, with 7 bases remaining between them. CDR1 SGHAT and CDR2 FQNNGV come from the germline V gene. The CDR3 region is CASSLDVGNEQFF. Here the CDR3 DNA reads TGTGCCAGCAGCTTAGATGTGGGGAATGAGCAGTTCTTC.

V is TRBV5-1 and J is TRBJ2-3; 9 nucleotides match TRBD2. The CDR3 totals 16 residues. The germline gives CDR1 SGHRS, CDR2 YFSETQ. V was clipped by 0 bases and J by 8 bases; unmatched bases: 10. The CDR3 is CASSLALAGGPGTQYF. DNA of the CDR3: TGCGCCAGCAGCTTGGCCCTCGCGGGAGGGCCCGGTACGCAGTATTTT.

This clonotype showed up just a few times. This chain links TRBV11-3 with TRBJ2-3, with D perhaps matching TRBD1 (5 bases). The CDR3 loop spans 14 amino acids. CDR1 SGHNT and CDR2 YENEEA come from the germline V gene. V lost 3 bases and J 3 bases, leaving 10 bases between the germline ends. The DNA of the CDR3 is TGTGCCAGCAGCTTGGGGCCCCATACAGATACGCAGTATTTT. This encodes CASSLGPHTDTQYF.

The sample holds many counts of this clonotype. The gene calls are TRBV29-1 and TRBJ2-7; D is uncertain. CDR3 length equals 13 residues. V was cut by 4 bases and J by 0 bases, with 10 bases left in between. In germline, CDR1 is SQVTM, CDR2 ANQGSEA. The CDR3 protein is CSVVVTDSYEQYF. CDR3 sequence (DNA): TGCAGCGTTGTAGTAACAGACTCCTACGAGCAGTACTTC.

This chain connects TRBV29-1 to TRBJ2-7; D perhaps matches TRBD2 (7 bases). The germline gives CDR1 SQVTM, CDR2 ANQGSEA. The CDR3 sequence is 13 residues long. The V end lost 3 bases, the J end lost 3 bases, and 12 bases lay between the germline ends. DNA of the CDR3: TGCAGCGTTGACGGGGAGGGGGTCTACGAGCAGTACTTC. This codes for CSVDGEGVYEQYF.

This clonotype was found a few times. The CDR3 reads CASSLRDTLDNEQFF. For the CDR3, the DNA is TGTGCCAGCAGCCTTAGGGACACACTAGACAATGAGCAGTTCTTC. V is TRBV7-8 and J is TRBJ2-1, with D maybe TRBD1 (6 bases). Germline CDR1 is SGHVS and CDR2 is FQNEAQ. V was cut by 5 bases and J by 5 bases, with 16 bases left in between. The CDR3 consists of 15 residues.

This clonotype was picked up many times. The chain couples TRBV5-1 to TRBJ2-5; 10 bases match TRBD1. The CDR3 is made up of 13 amino acids. V shed 5 bases, J shed 4 bases, and the junction held 2 bases outside the gene matches. Germline CDR1 is SGHRS and CDR2 is YFSETQ. CDR3 region: CASRTGGAETQYF. As DNA, the CDR3 is TGCGCCAGCAGGACAGGGGGCGCAGAGACCCAGTACTTC.

This sequence joins TRBV11-2 and TRBJ1-4; unclear D gene. The CDR3 has 12 amino acids. From germline, CDR1 is SGHAT and CDR2 FQNNGV. With 5 bases removed from V and 7 bases from J, the gap between germline ends came to 8 bases. CDR3 coding DNA: TGTGCCAGCAGCCCCGAGGCTGAAAAACTGTTTTTT. It translates to CASSPEAEKLFF.

This clonotype was seen ten or more times. The CDR3 loop is CASSYKVPGLAAQYNEQFF. In DNA, the CDR3 is TGTGCCAGCAGTTACAAAGTTCCGGGACTAGCAGCCCAATACAATGAGCAGTTCTTC. This chain uses TRBV6-5 with TRBJ2-1; 9 bases align to TRBD2. With V trimmed by 2 bases and J by 4 bases, 15 bases remained unmatched. Per germline, CDR1 MNHEY and CDR2 SVGAGI. The length of the CDR3 is 19 residues.

This clonotype was recorded a few times. As DNA, the CDR3 is TGTGCCAGCAGCCAAGATACGGGTAGCTCCTACGAGCAGTACTTC. Its translation is CASSQDTGSSYEQYF. This sequence joins TRBV14 and TRBJ2-7; no definite D call. V lost 0 bases to trimming and J lost 0 bases, with 9 bases between them. In germline, CDR1 is SGHDN, CDR2 FVKESK. The CDR3 extends over 15 amino acids.

This clonotype appeared a few times. The rearrangement uses TRBV3-1 and TRBJ2-2; D gene uncertain. This CDR3 contains 9 residues. Trimming removed 11 bases at V and 7 bases at J, with 5 bases between. Germline V gene sequence: CDR1 LGHDT, CDR2 YNNKEL (reference sequence). CDR3 coding DNA: TGTGCCTACGGCGGGGAGCTGTTTTTT. Translation gives CAYGGELFF.

This CDR3 reads CASRRTGIAGGYTF. As DNA, the CDR3 is TGTGCCAGCAGAAGGACAGGGATCGCGGGTGGCTACACCTTC. This chain uses TRBV6-5 with TRBJ1-2; TRBD1 aligns across 8 bases. The V gene's germline CDR1 is MNHEY and CDR2 SVGAGI. Losses at the gene ends were 6 bases for V and 7 bases for J; bases not matched to a gene: 10. The length of the CDR3 is 14 residues.